The 21 T cell receptor beta chains reported below all come from one sample, sequenced in a study of control samples from healthy donors and cancer patients. The data were produced by immunoSEQ multiplex PCR, yet TCRdb's version contains in-frame clones alone and is incomplete. The data contain some 200,000 clones, about 94% of them singletons. Sample: blood. These receptor sequences come from a man aged 45 to 65 in good health.

This clone turned up a few times. The J gene is TRBJ2-2, the V gene TRBV11-2, with D perhaps matching TRBD1 or TRBD2 (6 bases each). V shed 2 bases and J shed 4 bases, with 14 bases lying between them. This CDR3 region has 16 residues. Per the germline V gene, CDR1 is SGHAT and CDR2 is FQNNGV. Written as DNA, the CDR3 is TGTGCCAGCAGCTTAAGGGGGGCGTCGGGCACCGGGGAGCTGTTTTTT. It codes for CASSLRGASGTGELFF.

A remark on this clone: At one of its ends the junction is not consistent with the germline gene, which may arise from a read error. CDR3 nucleotides: TGTGCCAGCAGATACTTCCAGGGGGGGAATCAGCCCCAGCATTTT. Its translation: CASRYFQGGNQPQHF. The chain links TRBV6-5 to TRBJ1-5; TRBD1 agrees at 7 bases. The length of the CDR3 is 15 residues. Germline CDR1 is MNHEY and CDR2 is SVGAGI.

This clone was observed a few times. The gene calls are TRBV7-8 and TRBJ1-6, with 8 positions matching TRBD1. Germline CDR1 SGHVS, CDR2 FQNEAQ. Trimming cost V 6 bases and J 7 bases; bases outside gene matches: 8. The CDR3 covers 15 residues. The CDR3 region has the DNA TGTGCCAGCAGTCTTAGGGACAGGAGAAATTCACCCCTCCACTTT. This encodes CASSLRDRRNSPLHF.

The CDR3 region has the DNA TGCGCCAGCAGCCAAGCTCGACAGGGTTATCATGGCTACACCTTC. It translates to CASSQARQGYHGYTF. The V and J genes are TRBV4-1 and TRBJ1-2, with 7 bases fitting TRBD1. After removal of 1 base from V and 6 bases from J, the junction contained 8 bases not matched to a gene. From germline, CDR1 is MGHRA and CDR2 YSYEKL. The CDR3 length is 15 residues.

The table lists this clone with a count of one. The gene calls are TRBV14 and TRBJ2-1, with D tentatively TRBD1 or TRBD2 (6 bases each). CDR1 and CDR2 from the germline V gene are SGHDN and FVKESK. CDR3 length equals 16 residues. V shed 5 bases and J shed 0 bases, with 14 bases lying between them. CDR3 in amino acids: CASSFKEGGSYNEQFF. CDR3 nucleotides: TGTGCCAGCAGCTTCAAGGAGGGGGGCTCCTACAATGAGCAGTTCTTC.

The chain links TRBV5-5 to TRBJ2-5; TRBD1 matches at 8 bases. J gave up 1 base and V 4 bases, and 3 bases lay outside the gene matches. The CDR3 extends over 14 amino acids. Germline assignment: CDR1 SGHKS and CDR2 YYEKEE (reference sequence). CDR3 nucleotide sequence: TGTGCCAGCAGCCCGGGACAGGTCCAAGAGACCCAGTACTTC. It is translated as CASSPGQVQETQYF.

The J gene is TRBJ1-5, the V gene TRBV10-3; 8 bases are shared with TRBD1. Germline CDR1 is ENHRY and CDR2 is SYGVKD. This CDR3 is built from 14 residues. Unmatched junction bases numbered 7, after V lost 10 bases and J lost 2 bases. The CDR3 loop is CATQGARGNQPQHF. The DNA for the CDR3 is TGTGCCACCCAGGGGGCTCGGGGCAATCAGCCCCAGCATTTT.

This rearrangement joins TRBV18 to TRBJ1-5; 7 nucleotides line up with TRBD1. Germline-derived CDR1 and CDR2 are KGHSH and LQKENI. V shed 4 bases, J shed 0 bases, and the junction held 9 bases outside the gene matches. The CDR3 has 17 residues. CDR3 loop: CASSQEQGKLSNQPQHF. The CDR3, as DNA: TGTGCCAGCTCACAAGAACAGGGGAAACTTAGCAATCAGCCCCAGCATTTT. Based on the CDR3 plus reference TRBV18 and TRBJ1-5, the full variable domain is NAGVMQNPRHLVRRRGQEARLRCSPMKGHSHVYWYRQLPEEGLKFMVYLQKENIIDESGMPKERFSAEFPKEGPSILRIQQVVRGDSAAYFCASSQEQGKLSNQPQHFGDGTRLSIL.

The chain combines TRBV7-2 with TRBJ2-1; tentatively, D is TRBD2 (5 bases). The germline V gene has CDR1 SGHTA and CDR2 FQGNSA. Trimming took off 5 bases at V and 13 bases at J, with 21 bases between the two ends. The CDR3 runs to 14 residues. The CDR3 loop reads CASSPARLRGYQFF. CDR3 nucleotides: TGTGCCAGCAGCCCAGCCCGGCTCCGAGGGTACCAGTTCTTC.

V usage is TRBV30 and J usage is TRBJ2-7; D ambiguous. Germline CDR1 GTSNPN, CDR2 SVGIG (reference sequence). The CDR3 runs to 14 residues. V was cut by 3 bases and J by 0 bases, with 12 bases left in between. As DNA, the CDR3 is TGTGCCTGGAGGAGGAGATTCAGCTCCTACGAGCAGTACGTC. This encodes CAWRRRFSSYEQYV.

The V and J genes are TRBV2 and TRBJ2-7, with 7 bases matching TRBD1. There are 14 residues in the CDR3. In germline, CDR1 is SNHLY, CDR2 FYNNEI. Trimming removed 3 bases from V and 3 bases from J; junction bases left unmatched: 5. The CDR3 region has the DNA TGTGCCAGCAGTGAGGGGACAGAGCTCTACGAGCAGTACGTC. Translating gives CASSEGTELYEQYV.

The chain has TRBV5-5 and TRBJ1-5; D perhaps matches TRBD1 (6 bases). Between the trimmed V and J ends, which lost 0 bases and 0 bases, there was a span of 10 bases. Germline lookup yields CDR1 SGHKS and CDR2 YYEKEE (reference sequence). CDR3 length: 16 residues. In nucleotides, the CDR3 is TGTGCCAGCAGCTTGGTAGGACAGCCTAGCAATCAGCCCCAGCATTTT. It specifies CASSLVGQPSNQPQHF. Together with reference TRBV5-5 and TRBJ1-5, the CDR3 gives the full variable domain: DAGVTQSPTHLIKTRGQQVTLRCSPISGHKSVSWYQQVLGQGPQFIFQYYEKEERGRGNFPDRFSARQFPNYSSELNVNALLLGDSALYLCASSLVGQPSNQPQHFGDGTRLSIL.

This chain links TRBV5-1 with TRBJ1-6, with TRBD1 identical over 9 bases. The CDR3 is 16 residues long. The trim removed 0 bases at V and 18 bases at J, leaving 16 bases unmatched. CDR1 and CDR2 from the germline V gene are SGHRS and YFSETQ. The CDR3 here is CASSLEPRTGAQPPHF. As DNA, the CDR3 is TGCGCCAGCAGCTTGGAACCTAGGACAGGGGCGCAACCGCCCCACTTT.

The CDR3 nucleotides are TGTGCCAGCAGCTCGCGGGGGGGCGCCTACAATGAGCAGTTCTTC. Translated, it gives CASSSRGGAYNEQFF. The chain carries TRBV7-2 and TRBJ2-1; 9 bases match TRBD2. J lost 2 bases, V lost 4 bases, and 3 bases had no gene match. CDR1 is SGHTA and CDR2 is FQGNSA in the germline V gene. The CDR3 consists of 15 residues.

The chain combines TRBV9 with TRBJ1-6; D uncertain. V dropped 1 base and J dropped 5 bases, with 7 bases sitting between them. The CDR3 has 14 residues. Germline V lookup: CDR1 SGDLS, CDR2 YYNGEE. The CDR3 sequence: CASSVQTDNSPLHF. CDR3 DNA sequence: TGTGCCAGCAGCGTACAGACCGATAATTCACCCCTCCACTTT.

In the case of this clone: The same CDR3 also results from other DNA sequences found in this sample. V usage is TRBV28 and J usage is TRBJ1-2, with D unresolved. The ends were cut back, 3 bases at V and 4 bases at J, with 6 bases in the middle. The V gene's germline CDR1 is MDHEN and CDR2 SYDVKM. The CDR3 has 12 amino acids. CDR3 amino acids: CASSLGGYGYTF. The CDR3 DNA reads TGTGCCAGCAGTTTGGGCGGCTATGGCTACACCTTC.

The V call is TRBV5-4, the J call TRBJ2-1, with 8 bases aligning to TRBD2. The CDR3 runs 16 residues. The junction had 2 bases not matched to a gene; V was cut back by 0 bases and J by 0 bases. Germline lookup yields CDR1 SGHNT and CDR2 YYREEE (reference sequence). The CDR3 region is CASSLERGSSYNEQFF. As DNA, the CDR3 is TGTGCCAGCAGCTTGGAGCGGGGGAGCTCCTACAATGAGCAGTTCTTC.

The chain is built from TRBV6-5 and TRBJ1-6, with D perhaps matching TRBD1 (6 bases). There are 14 residues in the CDR3. V gave up 9 bases and J gave up 1 base, with 10 bases separating them. Germline loops: CDR1 MNHEY, CDR2 SVGAGI. The CDR3 DNA is TGTGCCAGAGGAGACAGGTCCTATAATTCACCCCTCCACTTT. Its protein is CARGDRSYNSPLHF.

This chain links TRBV19 with TRBJ1-1; the D gene is possibly TRBD1 (5 bases). This CDR3 has 15 amino acids. CDR1 is LNHDA and CDR2 is SQIVND in the germline V gene (reference sequence). Between the trimmed V and J ends, which lost 1 base and 2 bases, there was a span of 11 bases. In nucleotides, the CDR3 is TGTGCCAGTAGTATAGGGTGGGGACCAAACACTGAAGCTTTCTTT. Protein sequence: CASSIGWGPNTEAFF.

The V call is TRBV5-1, the J call TRBJ1-6, with TRBD1 matching 9 bases. Germline lookup yields CDR1 SGHRS and CDR2 YFSETQ. V shed 1 base and J 7 bases; nucleotides not matched to a gene: 6. This CDR3 contains 16 residues. As DNA, the CDR3 is TGCGCCAGCAGCTTGATCGGACAGGGGAGAAATTCACCCCTCCACTTT. The encoded protein is CASSLIGQGRNSPLHF.

V gene TRBV6-4 combines with J gene TRBJ2-1; 9 positions agree with TRBD2. V was clipped by 2 bases and J by 8 bases; unmatched bases: 7. This CDR3 has 15 amino acids. CDR1 is MRHNA and CDR2 is SNTAGT in the germline V gene. The CDR3 spells CASSDGGGAVDEQFF. The CDR3 nucleotides read TGTGCCAGCAGTGACGGCGGGGGGGCAGTGGATGAGCAGTTCTTC.